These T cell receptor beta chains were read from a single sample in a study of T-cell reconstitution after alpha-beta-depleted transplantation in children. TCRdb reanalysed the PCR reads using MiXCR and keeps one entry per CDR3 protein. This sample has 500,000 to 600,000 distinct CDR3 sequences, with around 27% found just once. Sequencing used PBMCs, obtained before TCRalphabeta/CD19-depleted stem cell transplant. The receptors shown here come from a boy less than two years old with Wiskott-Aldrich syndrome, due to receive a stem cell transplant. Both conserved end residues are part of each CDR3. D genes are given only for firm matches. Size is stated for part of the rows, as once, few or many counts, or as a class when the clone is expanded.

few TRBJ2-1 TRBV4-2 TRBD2 CASSQPNSGGLYNEQFF TGTGCCAGCAGCCAACCGAACTCGGGAGGGCTTTACAATGAGCAGTTCTTC
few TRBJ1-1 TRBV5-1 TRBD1 CASSLGDRDEAFF TGCGCCAGCAGCTTAGGGGACAGAGATGAAGCTTTCTTT
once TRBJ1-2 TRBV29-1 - CSVERGAYGYTF TGCAGCGTTGAAAGGGGGGCCTATGGCTACACCTTC
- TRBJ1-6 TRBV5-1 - CASSYSQGDDSPLHF TGCGCCAGCAGCTATTCACAGGGAGACGATTCACCCCTCCACTTT
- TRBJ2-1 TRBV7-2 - CASSFPTRWKFF TGTGCCAGCAGCTTTCCGACTAGATGGAAGTTCTTC
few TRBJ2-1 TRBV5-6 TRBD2 CASSLVRTSGRAEQFF TGTGCCAGCAGCTTGGTCCGGACTAGCGGGAGGGCTGAGCAGTTCTTC
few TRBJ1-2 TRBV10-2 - CASSDRLYGYTF TGCGCCAGCAGTGACAGGCTGTATGGCTACACCTTC
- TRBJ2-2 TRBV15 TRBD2 CATSRGLAGNTGELFF TGTGCCACCAGCAGGGGACTAGCGGGTAACACCGGGGAGCTGTTTTTT
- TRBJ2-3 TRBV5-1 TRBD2 CASSPGTSGSIDTQYF TGCGCCAGCAGCCCCGGGACTAGCGGGAGTATAGATACGCAGTATTTT
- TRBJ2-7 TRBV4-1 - CASSQDRTNSAYEQYF TGCGCCAGCAGCCAAGACCGGACTAATTCCGCCTACGAGCAGTACTTC
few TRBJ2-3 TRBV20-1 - CSADWALTDTQYF TGCAGTGCTGATTGGGCACTCACAGATACGCAGTATTTT
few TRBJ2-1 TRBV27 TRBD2 CASSPLLAGYNEQFF TGTGCCAGCAGCCCCCTTCTAGCGGGCTACAATGAGCAGTTCTTC
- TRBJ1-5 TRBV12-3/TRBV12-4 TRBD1 CASSYRDSFNQPQHF TGTGCCAGCAGCTACCGGGACAGCTTCAATCAGCCCCAGCATTTT
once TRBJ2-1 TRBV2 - CASSEGSSGHNEQFF TGTGCCAGCAGTGAAGGGTCTAGTGGCCACAATGAGCAGTTCTTC
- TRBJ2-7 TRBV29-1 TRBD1 CSVARDRDEQYF TGCAGCGTTGCCCGGGACAGGGACGAGCAGTACTTC
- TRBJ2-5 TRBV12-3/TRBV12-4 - CASSTSIVTQYF TGTGCCAGCAGTACTAGTATTGTGACCCAGTACTTC
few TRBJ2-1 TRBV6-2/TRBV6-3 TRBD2 CASSQGLAPLRDEQFF TGTGCCAGCAGCCAGGGACTAGCCCCCTTGAGGGATGAGCAGTTCTTC
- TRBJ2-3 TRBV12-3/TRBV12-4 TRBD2 CASSWRTSGRRDTQYF TGTGCCAGCAGTTGGAGGACTAGCGGGAGACGAGATACGCAGTATTTT
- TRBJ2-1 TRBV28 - CASSLNSEQFF TGTGCCAGCAGTTTGAACAGCGAGCAGTTCTTC
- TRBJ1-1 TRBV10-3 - CAIRSSLTNTEAFF TGTGCCATCAGATCCTCACTCACGAACACTGAAGCTTTCTTT
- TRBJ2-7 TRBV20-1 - CSAEGWDAYEQYF TGCAGTGCCGAGGGGTGGGACGCTTACGAGCAGTACTTC
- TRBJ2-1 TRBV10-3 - CAIRNSAGSSYNEQFF TGTGCCATCAGGAATTCGGCGGGGAGCTCCTACAATGAGCAGTTCTTC
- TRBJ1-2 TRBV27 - CASSLSVGGLNGYTF TGTGCCAGCAGTTTATCTGTCGGGGGGCTCAATGGCTACACCTTC
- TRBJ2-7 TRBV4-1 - CASSQEGFGAGPSYEQYF TGCGCCAGCAGCCAAGAGGGGTTCGGCGCGGGCCCTTCCTACGAGCAGTACTTC
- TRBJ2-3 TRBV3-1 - CASSQVPFRGTQYF TGTGCCAGCAGCCAAGTTCCCTTCCGGGGTACGCAGTATTTT
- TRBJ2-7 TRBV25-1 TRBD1 CASSEVRTGGNEQYF TGTGCCAGCAGTGAGGTCAGGACAGGCGGAAACGAGCAGTACTTC
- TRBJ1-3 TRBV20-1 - CSARSPGRAGNTIYF TGCAGTGCTAGATCCCCTGGCAGGGCTGGAAACACCATATATTTT
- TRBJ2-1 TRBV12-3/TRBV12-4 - CASSFLRAYNEQFF TGTGCCAGCAGTTTCCTGAGGGCCTACAATGAGCAGTTCTTC
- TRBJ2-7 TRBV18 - CASSPVPGASYEQYF TGTGCCAGCTCACCGGTTCCGGGAGCATCCTACGAGCAGTACTTC
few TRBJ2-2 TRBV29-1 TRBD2 CSVEAGGETGELFF TGCAGCGTTGAGGCGGGAGGGGAAACCGGGGAGCTGTTTTTT
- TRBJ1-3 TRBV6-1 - CASSEAFSGNTIYF TGTGCCAGCAGTGAAGCGTTCAGCGGAAACACCATATATTTT
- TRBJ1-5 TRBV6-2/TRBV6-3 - CASSYSKLSQPQHF TGTGCCAGCAGTTACTCGAAGTTGAGTCAGCCCCAGCATTTT
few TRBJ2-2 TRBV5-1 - CASSGPVTGELFF TGCGCCAGCAGTGGGCCTGTCACCGGGGAGCTGTTTTTT
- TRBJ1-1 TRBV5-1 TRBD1 CASSATGQLKNTEAFF TGCGCCAGCAGCGCAACGGGACAGCTTAAGAACACTGAAGCTTTCTTT
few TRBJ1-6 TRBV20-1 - CSARDNRNNSPLHF TGCAGTGCTAGAGACAACAGGAATAATTCACCCCTCCACTTT
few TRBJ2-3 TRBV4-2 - CASSQARTGITDTQYF TGTGCCAGCAGCCAAGCGAGAACAGGTATCACAGATACGCAGTATTTT
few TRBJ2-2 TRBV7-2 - CASSYAGLPPGELFF TGTGCCAGCAGCTATGCGGGACTCCCGCCCGGGGAGCTGTTTTTT
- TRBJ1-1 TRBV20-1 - CSARARAVYGEAFF TGCAGTGCTAGGGCCCGAGCGGTGTACGGTGAAGCTTTCTTT
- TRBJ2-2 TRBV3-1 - CASSHLDRNTGELFF TGTGCCAGCAGCCACTTGGACAGAAACACCGGGGAGCTGTTTTTT
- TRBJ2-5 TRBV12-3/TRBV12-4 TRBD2 CASSSGGRGEETQYF TGTGCCAGCAGTTCGGGCGGGAGGGGCGAGGAGACCCAGTACTTC
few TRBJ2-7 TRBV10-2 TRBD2 CASLSVAGGREQYF TGCGCCAGCCTCAGCGTAGCGGGAGGTCGGGAGCAGTACTTC
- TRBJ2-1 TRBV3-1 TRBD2 CASSWTSGRNEQFF TGTGCCAGCAGCTGGACTAGCGGGAGAAATGAGCAGTTCTTC
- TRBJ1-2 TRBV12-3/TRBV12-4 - CASRSWDRPYGYTF TGTGCCAGCAGGTCCTGGGACCGACCTTATGGCTACACCTTC
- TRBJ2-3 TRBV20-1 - CSAPIGGSTDTQYF TGCAGTGCTCCTATAGGGGGGAGCACAGATACGCAGTATTTT
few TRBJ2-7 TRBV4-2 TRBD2 CASSQEGLADYEQYF TGTGCCAGCAGCCAAGAAGGACTAGCGGATTACGAGCAGTACTTC
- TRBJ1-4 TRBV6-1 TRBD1 CASSTPTGSNEKLFF TGTGCCAGCAGTACCCCGACAGGGTCCAATGAAAAACTGTTTTTT
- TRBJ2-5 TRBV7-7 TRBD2 CASSWGLEETQYF TGTGCCAGCAGTTGGGGACTAGAAGAGACCCAGTACTTC
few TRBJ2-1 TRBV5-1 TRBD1 CASSGDRNYNEQFF TGCGCCAGCAGCGGGGACAGAAATTACAATGAGCAGTTCTTC
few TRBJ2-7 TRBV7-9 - CASSPLLGPYEQYF TGTGCCAGCAGCCCACTCCTGGGGCCCTACGAGCAGTACTTC
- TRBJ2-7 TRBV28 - CASSLWARSTHEQYF TGTGCCAGCAGTTTATGGGCAAGGTCGACTCACGAGCAGTACTTC